The 12 T cell receptor beta chains below were found in one sample sequenced in a study of vaccination and CD4 T cells after COVID-19. Which antigens these TCRs recognize remains unknown. The treatment is: approximately 9-day PBMC culture with coronavirus spike peptide pools or control peptides (ViraFEST assay). The Oncomine TCR Beta short-read assay was applied to DNA of cultured CD4+ T cells. TCRdb itself ran the PCR reads through MiXCR, one entry per CDR3 protein. The sample yields more than 8,000 distinct CDR3 sequences, 20% to 30% seen once. The material was CD4+ T cells from blood, cultured in vitro, obtained after SARS-CoV-2 vaccination. The receptors come from a human donor who had recovered from COVID-19.

This clonotype turned up a few times. J is TRBJ2-7 and V is TRBV7-9, with D perhaps given as TRBD1 or TRBD2 (5 bases each). This CDR3 comprises 16 residues. V lost 4 bases, J lost 3 bases, and 19 bases lay in between. CDR1 and CDR2 (germline): SEHNR, FQNEAQ (reference sequence). CDR3 DNA: TGTGCCAGCAGCTCGTCGGGACGAGGGATTCGCTACGAGCAGTACTTC. As protein: CASSSSGRGIRYEQYF.

In its sample, this clonotype ranks as medium-sized. V usage is TRBV20-1 and J usage is TRBJ1-5; D unclear. V lost 3 bases to trimming and J lost 0 bases, with 9 bases between them. This CDR3 is built from 14 residues. The V gene's germline CDR1 is DFQATT and CDR2 SNEGSKA (reference sequence). CDR3 coding DNA: TGCAGTGCTAGTCGGGCGAATAGCAATCAGCCCCAGCATTTT. Translation gives CSASRANSNQPQHF.

The count of this clonotype is one. The chain combines TRBV5-6 with TRBJ2-7; TRBD2 is a possible D gene (7 bases). Germline CDR1 reads SGHDT; CDR2 reads YYEEEE. V dropped 1 base and J dropped 1 base, with 12 bases sitting between them. The length of the CDR3 is 15 residues. The CDR3 DNA follows: TGTGCCAGCAGCTTGCCGGGGGGCCGATCCTACGAGCAGTACTTC. This sequence encodes CASSLPGGRSYEQYF.

This clonotype showed up just a few times. V and J are TRBV6-1 and TRBJ2-3; D might be TRBD1 (5 bases). Trimming pared 5 bases from V and 0 bases from J, leaving 9 bases between. CDR3 length equals 14 residues. The V gene's germline CDR1 is MNHNS and CDR2 SASEGT. Here the CDR3 DNA reads TGTGCCAGCAGTCTTAGACAGAGCACAGATACGCAGTATTTT. Amino acids: CASSLRQSTDTQYF.

The CDR3 is CASSLVPVRNQPQHF. The CDR3 DNA reads as TGTGCCAGCAGTTTAGTGCCAGTACGAAATCAGCCCCAGCATTTT. V gene TRBV28 combines with J gene TRBJ1-5; no clear D. Germline assignment: CDR1 MDHEN and CDR2 SYDVKM. The CDR3 extends over 15 amino acids. V was pared by 2 bases and J by 4 bases, with 12 bases between.

V and J are TRBV28 and TRBJ2-7; tentative D call: TRBD1 (5 bases). V lost 8 bases, J lost 4 bases, and 9 bases lay in between. The germline CDR1 and CDR2 sequences are MDHEN and SYDVKM. The CDR3 spans 11 residues. CDR3 sequence (DNA): TGTGCCAGCCTCGGACAATACGAGCAGTACTTC. Its protein is CASLGQYEQYF.

The CDR3 here is CASSLATTGTSLFF. As DNA, the CDR3 is TGTGCCAGCAGCTTAGCTACAACCGGGACTAGTTTGTTCTTC. The chain recombines TRBV7-9 with TRBJ2-1, with 8 bases lining up with TRBD2. With V trimmed by 0 bases and J by 15 bases, 10 bases remained unmatched. The CDR3 runs 14 residues. Germline V gives CDR1 SEHNR, CDR2 FQNEAQ (reference sequence).

This clonotype ranks as medium-sized (0.01 to 0.1%). The chain recombines TRBV24-1 with TRBJ2-5; 9 bases agree with TRBD1. The CDR3 is 16 residues long. V lost 4 bases to trimming and J lost 2 bases; unmatched junction nucleotides: 7. CDR1 is KGHDR, CDR2 SFDVKD, per germline. The CDR3 nucleotides read TGTGCCACCAGTGACCCCGGGACAGGGCTGCAAGAGACCCAGTACTTC. Protein sequence: CATSDPGTGLQETQYF.

This clonotype occurred a few times. The chain employs TRBV18 and TRBJ1-3; 7 bases line up with TRBD1. The ends lost 6 bases at V and 4 bases at J; junction bases unmatched: 3. Germline CDR1 and CDR2: KGHSH and LQKENI. This CDR3 has 13 residues. Here the CDR3 reads CASSQDRGNTIYF. The CDR3 DNA reads as TGTGCCAGCTCCCAGGACAGGGGAAACACCATATATTTT.

The V gene is TRBV28, the J gene TRBJ2-6; no reliable D call. Germline V gene data show CDR1 as MDHEN and CDR2 as SYDVKM. Trimming left V 3 bases short and J 0 bases short, with 9 bases between. CDR3 length: 16 residues. The CDR3 region has the DNA TGTGCCAGCAGTTTCGTTTTAGTCTCTGGGGCCAACGTCCTGACTTTC. Translated: CASSFVLVSGANVLTF. Complete variable domain (other parts from reference TRBV28 and TRBJ2-6): DVKVTQSSRYLVKRTGEKVFLECVQDMDHENMFWYRQDPGLGLRLIYFSYDVKMKEKGDIPEGYSVSREKKERFSLILESASTNQTSMYLCASSFVLVSGANVLTFGAGSRLTVL.

The rearrangement uses TRBV6-1 and TRBJ2-7; maybe TRBD2 (5 bases). From germline, CDR1 is MNHNS and CDR2 SASEGT. The CDR3 has 12 amino acids. V gave up 6 bases and J gave up 6 bases, with 12 bases separating them. The CDR3 DNA sequence: TGTGCCAGCAGACACGGACTCTCCGAGCAGTACTTC. It specifies CASRHGLSEQYF.

This clonotype was seen more than once but under ten times. The chain recombines TRBV7-2 with TRBJ1-2, with D possibly matching TRBD1 (5 bases). Trimming took off 5 bases at V and 7 bases at J, with 20 bases between the two ends. This CDR3 has 15 residues. From germline, CDR1 is SGHTA and CDR2 FQGNSA. As DNA, the CDR3 is TGTGCCAGCAGCGGGGACCCTACTTGGGTCCCTGGCTACACCTTC. Amino acid sequence: CASSGDPTWVPGYTF.